This entry lists 16 T cell receptor beta chains sequenced from one sample in a study of blood T cell dynamics during melanoma immunotherapy. The sample's time point: week 3, after first cycle of checkpoint inhibitor. Sequencing used immunoSEQ multiplex PCR; TCRdb keeps in-frame clones, though not all of them. The data contain about 7,600 clones, about 85% of them singletons. This material consisted of blood, taken from a patient treated with checkpoint blockade. The receptors originated from a human donor with melanoma.

This chain connects TRBV7-9 to TRBJ1-4, with D possibly matching TRBD1 (6 bases). Germline lookup yields CDR1 SEHNR and CDR2 FQNEAQ (reference sequence). The CDR3 runs 13 residues. The V end was cut by 1 base, the J end by 8 bases, with 8 bases between. CDR3 sequence (DNA): TGTGCCAGCAGCTTAGGCAGGGGCGAAAAACTGTTTTTT. Translated: CASSLGRGEKLFF.

CDR3 sequence (DNA): TGTGCCAGCAGCTTAGGTAGAAACACTGAAGCTTTCTTT. Residues: CASSLGRNTEAFF. The genes are TRBV7-2 and TRBJ1-1; the D is unclear. CDR1 SGHTA and CDR2 FQGNSA come from the germline V gene. Trimming took 1 base from V and 2 from J, leaving 5 bases between them. This CDR3 has 13 residues. The full variable domain, with the rest looked up from reference TRBV7-2 and TRBJ1-1, is GAGVSQSPSNKVTEKGKDVELRCDPISGHTALYWYRQSLGQGLEFLIYFQGNSAPDKSGLPSDRFSAERTGGSVSTLTIQRTQQEDSAVYLCASSLGRNTEAFFGQGTRLTVV.

This chain links TRBV6-1 with TRBJ1-5; 8 bases are a match to TRBD1. The junction had 5 bases not matched to a gene; V was cut back by 6 bases and J by 7 bases. The V gene's germline CDR1 is MNHNS and CDR2 SASEGT. The CDR3 is 13 residues long. CDR3 amino acids: CASSQQGDQPQHF. CDR3 bases: TGTGCCAGCAGCCAACAGGGGGACCAGCCCCAGCATTTT.

This clone was found a few times. The genes are TRBV5-5 and TRBJ1-1; D is unclear. V was cut by 1 base and J by 6 bases, with 16 bases left in between. Germline V gene data show CDR1 as SGHKS and CDR2 as YYEKEE (reference sequence). CDR3 length: 15 amino acids. Written as DNA, the CDR3 is TGTGCCAGCAGCTTGCTAGGGCCGGGTTTAGCTGAAGCTTTCTTT. Residues: CASSLLGPGLAEAFF.

This clone has more than one count but fewer than ten. This chain links TRBV5-6 with TRBJ2-7; 9 positions match TRBD1. This CDR3 is 13 amino acids long. Germline-derived CDR1 and CDR2 are SGHDT and YYEEEE. J was trimmed by 4 bases and V by 4 bases; bases with no gene match: 3. CDR3 in amino acids: CASSGGTGYEQYF. The CDR3 bases are TGTGCCAGCAGCGGAGGGACAGGGTACGAGCAGTACTTC.

This clone showed up just once. The J gene is TRBJ1-1, the V gene TRBV5-4; a weak D match, TRBD1 (6 bases). Between the trimmed V and J ends, which lost 2 bases and 1 base, there was a span of 12 bases. CDR3 length: 15 amino acids. Germline CDR1 and CDR2: SGHNT and YYREEE (reference sequence). The CDR3 loop is CASSLLRTENTEAFF. CDR3 coding DNA: TGTGCCAGCAGCTTACTGAGGACAGAGAACACTGAAGCTTTCTTT.

The chain recombines TRBV5-4 with TRBJ1-4, with TRBD1 matching over 7 bases. The CDR3 runs 15 residues. With V trimmed by 3 bases and J by 4 bases, 6 bases remained unmatched. Germline values: CDR1 SGHNT, CDR2 YYREEE (reference sequence). The CDR3 DNA follows: TGTGCCAGCAGCTCGGCAGGGGGGTTTAATGAAAAACTGTTTTTT. Its protein product is CASSSAGGFNEKLFF.

The V gene is TRBV27, the J gene TRBJ2-7; TRBD2 is a possible D gene (5 bases). Trimming took off 4 bases at V and 0 bases at J, with 13 bases between the two ends. Germline V gene lookup returns CDR1 MNHEY and CDR2 SMNVEV (reference sequence). This CDR3 is 15 amino acids long. In DNA form, the CDR3 reads TGTGCCAGCAGTTCCCTGGGGAGTAGCTCCTACGAGCAGTACTTC. Amino acid sequence: CASSSLGSSSYEQYF.

This sequence joins TRBV7-2 and TRBJ1-5; no clear D gene. V was trimmed by 1 base and J by 4 bases, leaving 11 bases between them. The CDR3 is 15 residues long. Germline CDR1 and CDR2: SGHTA and FQGNSA. Here the CDR3 DNA reads TGTGCCAGCAGCTTAGGATACACGCCGAATCAGCCCCAGCATTTT. Translated: CASSLGYTPNQPQHF.

This chain links TRBV6-6 with TRBJ1-2; D unresolved. The V and J ends lost 4 bases and 7 bases respectively, with 10 bases between them. The CDR3 length is 12 residues. The germline V gene encodes CDR1 MNHNY and CDR2 SVGAGI (reference sequence). The CDR3 loop is CASSWEAGGYTF. CDR3 coding DNA: TGTGCCAGCAGTTGGGAGGCGGGTGGCTACACCTTC.

This clone was counted a single time. The V call is TRBV9, the J call TRBJ1-3; D gene ambiguous. Germline CDR1 is SGDLS and CDR2 is YYNGEE. The CDR3 is 16 residues long. Trimming removed 3 bases at V and 4 bases at J, with 17 bases between. The chain's CDR3 is CASSGSLWESGNTIYF. CDR3 bases: TGTGCCAGCAGCGGATCCCTGTGGGAGTCGGGAAACACCATATATTTT.

This chain uses TRBV28 with TRBJ2-7; TRBD1 matches 8 bases. In germline, CDR1 is MDHEN, CDR2 SYDVKM. The CDR3 consists of 13 residues. With V trimmed by 6 bases and J by 3 bases, 4 bases remained unmatched. CDR3 nucleotide sequence: TGTGCCAGCAGAGCAACAGGGGGCTACGAGCAGTACTTC. Its translation: CASRATGGYEQYF.

J is TRBJ1-5 and V is TRBV18; a weak D match, TRBD1 (5 bases). The ends were cut back, 6 bases at V and 0 bases at J, with 9 bases in the middle. This CDR3 spans 14 amino acids. Germline assignment: CDR1 KGHSH and CDR2 LQKENI. CDR3 DNA: TGTGCCAGCTCCCAACAGGATAGCAATCAGCCCCAGCATTTT. It encodes CASSQQDSNQPQHF.

V usage is TRBV2 and J usage is TRBJ1-4; D not resolved. Trimming took off 8 bases at V and 4 bases at J, with 14 bases between the two ends. Per the germline V gene, CDR1 is SNHLY and CDR2 is FYNNEI. This CDR3 has 14 amino acids. CDR3 nucleotide sequence: TGTGCCAGCGGGGATGTAGACAATAATGAAAAACTGTTTTTT. Its translation is CASGDVDNNEKLFF. Looking up the rest from reference TRBV2 and TRBJ1-4 gives the full variable domain: EPEVTQTPSHQVTQMGQEVILRCVPISNHLYFYWYRQILGQKVEFLVSFYNNEISEKSEIFDDQFSVERPDGSNFTLKIRSTKLEDSAMYFCASGDVDNNEKLFFGSGTQLSVL.

This rearrangement joins TRBV6-5 to TRBJ1-2, with TRBD1 matching 8 bases. The J segment lost 4 bases and the V segment lost 6 bases, leaving 7 bases of the junction unmatched. Germline CDR1 and CDR2: MNHEY and SVGAGI. The CDR3 spans 14 residues. CDR3 bases: TGTGCCAGCAGATCCTCGACAGGGGTCTATGGCTACACCTTC. This translates into CASRSSTGVYGYTF.

V usage is TRBV4-1 and J usage is TRBJ1-2; 9 bases are shared with TRBD1. Losses at the gene ends were 7 bases for V and 2 bases for J; bases not matched to a gene: 2. Germline CDR1 MGHRA, CDR2 YSYEKL. The CDR3 covers 13 residues. The CDR3 region has the DNA TGCGCCAGCAACAGGGGGCAGAACTATGGCTACACCTTC. Protein sequence: CASNRGQNYGYTF.